These 7 T cell receptor beta chains came from one sample sequenced in a study of blood T cell repertoires in COVID-19. Using immunoSEQ multiplex PCR, the repertoire was profiled, and TCRdb retains in-frame clones only, with some absent. This sample has 430,000 or so clones, with about 88% found just once. The sample comprised PBMCs or T cells enriched from blood (not recorded which). These receptors originate from a young woman who had been exposed to COVID-19.

The chain links TRBV19 to TRBJ2-1; 8 bases agree with TRBD2. The CDR3 is made up of 12 amino acids. V was clipped by 6 bases and J by 8 bases; unmatched bases: 3. Germline CDR1 LNHDA, CDR2 SQIVND (reference sequence). This chain's CDR3 is CASSFSGDEQFF. DNA for the CDR3: TGTGCCAGTAGCTTTAGCGGGGATGAGCAGTTCTTC.

The V and J genes are TRBV27 and TRBJ1-2; no reliable D call. The germline gives CDR1 MNHEY, CDR2 SMNVEV (reference sequence). Between the trimmed V and J ends, which lost 2 bases and 4 bases, there was a span of 8 bases. The CDR3 loop spans 13 amino acids. The CDR3 sequence is CASSLEGLYGYTF. The DNA for the CDR3 is TGTGCCAGCAGTTTAGAGGGCCTCTATGGCTACACCTTC.

The J gene is TRBJ2-7, the V gene TRBV4-2, with 9 bases that match TRBD2. The CDR3 runs 17 residues. From germline, CDR1 is LGHNA and CDR2 YNFKEQ. Germline trimming cut 3 bases from V and 6 bases from J; bases unmatched to any gene: 15. As DNA, the CDR3 is TGTGCCAGCAGCCAGGAGCCAGCGGGGGGCCCCACGGTCGAGCAGTACTTC. It codes for CASSQEPAGGPTVEQYF.

The genes are TRBV18 and TRBJ1-1, with 9 bases lining up with TRBD1. The V segment lost 0 bases and the J segment 7 bases; nucleotides outside the gene matches: 0. Germline CDR1 is KGHSH and CDR2 is LQKENI. The CDR3 covers 13 residues. The CDR3 nucleotides read TGTGCCAGCTCACCACCGGACAGGGGTGAAGCTTTCTTT. This encodes CASSPPDRGEAFF.

The gene calls are TRBV7-2 and TRBJ2-2; 14 bases are a match to TRBD2. Trimming at V came to 4 bases and at J to 2 bases, leaving 6 bases not matched to a gene. Germline lookup yields CDR1 SGHTA and CDR2 FQGNSA. The CDR3 totals 18 residues. The CDR3 coding sequence is TGTGCCAGCAGCTCCAGACTAGCGGGGGGGATTAACACCGGGGAGCTGTTTTTT. It specifies CASSSRLAGGINTGELFF.

The chain couples TRBV12-3 or TRBV12-4 to TRBJ1-2; D possibly corresponds to TRBD1 (5 bases). This CDR3 has 13 residues. V was cut by 6 bases and J by 2 bases, with 10 bases left in between. CDR3 DNA: TGTGCCAGCAGCCGCAGGGTAAACTATGGCTACACCTTC. This codes for CASSRRVNYGYTF.

The V gene is TRBV4-2, the J gene TRBJ1-4; D ambiguous. Germline loops: CDR1 LGHNA, CDR2 YNFKEQ. The CDR3 runs to 16 residues. V was shortened by 0 bases and J by 8 bases, with 16 bases between the two germline ends. The chain's CDR3 is CASSQDEGDLGEKLFF. The CDR3 DNA reads as TGTGCCAGCAGCCAAGATGAGGGCGATCTTGGGGAAAAACTGTTTTTT.